This T cell receptor beta chain stems from a study of blood T cell repertoires in COVID-19. Across the whole study: The samples span acute and convalescent COVID-19 from the United States, Italy and Spain. PBMCs, B-cell-depleted T cells, or T cells were the source of the cDNA or gDNA that made up the material.

Original data processing: Cell counts per sample came from amplifying reference gene primers. Only in-frame clones appear in the TCRdb table, and some are missing; sequencing was by immunoSEQ multiplex PCR. V, J and clone size derive from that table, while D and trimming were established from the DNA sequence. The table records 150,000 to 200,000 clones, more than 75% of them present only once. The clonotype originates from a human donor in a cohort sampled during active COVID-19. Sequencing used peripheral blood.

The CDR3 coding sequence is TGTGCCTGGAGTCCTGGGACACTAAACACTGAAGCTTTCTTT. It is translated as CAWSPGTLNTEAFF. V usage is TRBV30 and J usage is TRBJ1-1; tentative D call: TRBD1 (6 bases). V gave up 2 bases and J gave up 2 bases, with 12 bases separating them. CDR1 is GTSNPN and CDR2 is SVGIG in the germline V gene (reference sequence). The CDR3 is made up of 14 amino acids.